This TCR beta chain was captured by sequencing in a study of T cell repertoires in ileal Crohn's disease. Study at large: About half received postoperative treatment, about ten with thiopurines and roughly 20 anti-TNF. General study points: Compared with non-smokers, active smokers at surgery showed more clonal expansions. Clonality above 26.8% at surgery always came with endoscopic recurrence.

TCRdb's table, derived via immunoSEQ multiplex PCR, lists solely in-frame clones and lacks some. Of some 2,600 clones listed, approximately 80% are singletons. Trimming took off 7 bases at V and 8 bases at J, with 12 bases between the two ends. This CDR3 spans 12 amino acids. Germline V gene sequence: CDR1 MNHNY, CDR2 SVGAGI (reference sequence). This clone was seen a few times. The antigen remains undetermined. Adults with ileal or ileocolonic Crohn's disease and an indication for resection were eligible. This chain connects TRBV6-6 to TRBJ2-1; maybe TRBD1 (5 bases). The sequencing sample was made of ileal tissue. This receptor was identified in an adult with Crohn's disease. CDR3 sequence reads: CASMTVSDEQFF. The CDR3 bases are TGTGCCAGCATGACAGTTTCGGATGAGCAGTTCTTC.